Following are 20 T cell receptor beta chains from one sample sequenced in a study of blood T cells in healthy people across ages. Alongside a J-beta primer mix, a sample-barcoded 5' primer served in a second PCR lasting roughly 7 to 12 cycles. Via MiXCR, TCRdb re-called the 5' RACE reads, giving one row per CDR3 protein. The sample has fewer than 600,000 distinct CDR3 sequences; around 27% are singletons. The sample was also reused in another study, on T cells of mothers and their children.

The specimen was blood. The origin of the receptors is a boy younger than 10 in good health.

This clonotype was seen more than once but under ten times. V usage is TRBV12-3 or TRBV12-4 and J usage is TRBJ2-1, with TRBD2 matching over 12 bases. V shed 5 bases, J shed 7 bases, and the junction held 6 bases outside the gene matches. The CDR3 consists of 15 residues. In DNA form, the CDR3 reads TGTGCCAGCAGTCGACTAGCGGGGGCTCTAAATGAGCAGTTCTTC. As protein: CASSRLAGALNEQFF.

J is TRBJ2-6 and V is TRBV5-1; D remains unclear. This CDR3 has 16 amino acids. Germline V gives CDR1 SGHRS, CDR2 YFSETQ. V gave up 2 bases and J gave up 1 base, with 10 bases separating them. DNA for the CDR3: TGCGCCAGCAGCTTTGGCTCTCGTTCTGGGGCCAACGTCCTGACTTTC. It translates to CASSFGSRSGANVLTF.

This chain joins TRBV29-1 and TRBJ2-3; no firm D call. The CDR3 runs 12 residues. Germline V gene sequence: CDR1 SQVTM, CDR2 ANQGSEA. The V gene lost 3 bases and the J gene lost 1 base, with 5 bases spanning the gap. CDR3 DNA: TGCAGCGTTGACCAGGGCACAGATACGCAGTATTTT. Translation: CSVDQGTDTQYF.

The V and J genes are TRBV2 and TRBJ2-1; the D gene is possibly TRBD2 (5 bases). The DNA end favors TRBJ2-5, so the J call may be wrong. This CDR3 region has 14 residues. The germline CDR1 and CDR2 sequences are SNHLY and FYNNEI. CDR3 residues: CASSDGPRVETQYF. The DNA of the CDR3 is TGTGCCAGCAGTGATGGACCGAGGGTGGAGACCCAGTACTTC.

The chain employs TRBV12-3 or TRBV12-4 and TRBJ2-7; 8 nucleotides align to TRBD1. The V segment lost 3 bases and the J segment 0 bases; nucleotides outside the gene matches: 7. There are 16 residues in the CDR3. CDR3: CASSLAGQGASYEQYF. As DNA, the CDR3 is TGTGCCAGCAGTTTGGCCGGACAGGGAGCCTCCTACGAGCAGTACTTC.

The chain uses TRBV12-3 or TRBV12-4 and TRBJ1-2, with 8 bases aligning to TRBD1. V gave up 7 bases and J gave up 8 bases; unmatched junction bases: 12. The CDR3 has 14 residues. CDR3 sequence: CASTSTGGLRGYTF. For the CDR3, the DNA is TGTGCCAGCACCTCAACAGGGGGGCTCCGAGGCTACACCTTC.

This clonotype was found a few times. The chain is built from TRBV7-3 and TRBJ2-1; 14 positions match TRBD2. The CDR3 is made up of 16 amino acids. With V trimmed by 3 bases and J by 2 bases, 0 bases remained unmatched. Germline V gene sequence: CDR1 SGHTA, CDR2 FQGTGA. The CDR3: CASSLTSGRAYNEQFF. CDR3 nucleotide sequence: TGTGCCAGCAGCTTGACTAGCGGGAGGGCCTACAATGAGCAGTTCTTC. The whole variable domain, filled in from reference TRBV7-3 and TRBJ2-1, reads GAGVSQTPSNKVTEKGKYVELRCDPISGHTALYWYRQSLGQGPEFLIYFQGTGAADDSGLPNDRFFAVRPEGSVSTLKIQRTERGDSAVYLCASSLTSGRAYNEQFFGPGTRLTVL.

With respect to this clonotype: One end of the junction does not line up with germline, which may come from a read error. V usage is TRBV12-3 or TRBV12-4 and J usage is TRBJ1-2; a weak D match, TRBD1 (5 bases). This CDR3 spans 16 amino acids. The CDR3 protein is CASSEPGTMRYYGYAF. CDR3 nucleotide sequence: TGTGCCAGCAGTGAACCGGGGACCATGCGGTACTATGGCTACGCCTTC.

This clonotype has just a few counts. The chain couples TRBV6-5 to TRBJ1-4, with D possibly being TRBD1 (5 bases). V was trimmed by 6 bases and J by 7 bases, leaving 12 bases between them. The CDR3 sequence is 13 residues long. The germline V gene has CDR1 MNHEY and CDR2 SVGAGI. The CDR3 loop reads CASRSGSGEKLFF. Here the CDR3 DNA reads TGTGCCAGCAGATCAGGGAGTGGTGAAAAACTGTTTTTT.

This clonotype was detected a few times. The chain couples TRBV6-5 to TRBJ1-2; possible D gene TRBD1, 5 bases. V shed 6 bases and J shed 2 bases, with 16 bases lying between them. The CDR3 is 15 residues long. Germline lookup yields CDR1 MNHEY and CDR2 SVGAGI. The CDR3: CASSPQEGQNYGYTF. The DNA for the CDR3 is TGTGCCAGCAGCCCACAGGAGGGGCAGAACTATGGCTACACCTTC.

This clonotype has ten or more counts. The chain is built from TRBV7-9 and TRBJ1-1; a possible D gene is TRBD1 (5 bases). This CDR3 has 13 amino acids. Trimming took off 9 bases at V and 4 bases at J, with 15 bases between the two ends. Germline V gene sequence: CDR1 SEHNR, CDR2 FQNEAQ (reference sequence). The CDR3 sequence: CASGTALSTEAFF. CDR3 sequence (DNA): TGTGCCAGTGGGACGGCCTTAAGCACTGAAGCTTTCTTT.

The V and J genes are TRBV5-1 and TRBJ1-1; D might be TRBD1 (5 bases). Germline CDR1 reads SGHRS; CDR2 reads YFSETQ. The CDR3 contains 13 residues. V shed 4 bases and J shed 7 bases, with 14 bases lying between them. The CDR3 DNA is TGCGCCAGCAGCCCGGGGACGGTACTTGAAGCTTTCTTT. This codes for CASSPGTVLEAFF.

The chain is built from TRBV12-3 or TRBV12-4 and TRBJ1-2; perhaps TRBD1 as D (5 bases). This CDR3 is built from 13 residues. Between the trimmed V and J ends, which lost 5 bases and 5 bases, there was a span of 12 bases. The CDR3 nucleotides are TGTGCCAGCAGTAGGGGCCGTAGGTATGGCTACACCTTC. It translates to CASSRGRRYGYTF.

This clonotype occurred a few times. The J gene is TRBJ1-2, the V gene TRBV3-1; TRBD1 matches 9 bases. V gave up 1 base and J gave up 7 bases; unmatched junction bases: 7. Germline V gives CDR1 LGHDT, CDR2 YNNKEL (reference sequence). CDR3 length: 15 residues. The CDR3 loop reads CASSQGAQGARGYTF. DNA of the CDR3: TGTGCCAGCAGCCAAGGGGCACAGGGGGCGCGTGGCTACACCTTC. The variable domain in full, with the rest retrieved from reference TRBV3-1 and TRBJ1-2, is DTAVSQTPKYLVTQMGNDKSIKCEQNLGHDTMYWYKQDSKKFLKIMFSYNNKELIINETVPNRFSPKSPDKAHLNLHINSLELGDSAVYFCASSQGAQGARGYTFGSGTRLTVV.

This clonotype was observed many times. This chain links TRBV29-1 with TRBJ2-4; the match to TRBD2 covers 13 bases. V trimming: 7 bases; J trimming: 1 base; junction bases outside the gene matches: 13. This CDR3 comprises 18 residues. Germline CDR1 reads SQVTM; CDR2 reads ANQGSEA. Here the CDR3 reads CSAKGTSGTYTAKNIQYF. The CDR3 DNA reads TGCAGCGCCAAGGGGACTAGCGGGACTTACACGGCCAAAAACATTCAGTACTTC.

This chain uses TRBV5-1 with TRBJ1-1; D is unresolved. Trimming removed 4 bases at V and 3 bases at J, with 13 bases between. This CDR3 region has 14 residues. Germline lookup yields CDR1 SGHRS and CDR2 YFSETQ. CDR3 nucleotides: TGCGCCAGCAGCCCGGACTCCTCCTACACTGAAGCTTTCTTT. Protein product: CASSPDSSYTEAFF.

The table lists this clonotype with a few counts. The V and J genes are TRBV20-1 and TRBJ2-7; 9 positions match TRBD1. The CDR3 loop spans 14 amino acids. In germline, CDR1 is DFQATT, CDR2 SNEGSKA (reference sequence). The J segment lost 3 bases and the V segment lost 6 bases, leaving 9 bases of the junction unmatched. This CDR3 reads CSASPGTGFYEQYF. The CDR3 bases are TGCAGTGCGAGCCCCGGGACAGGGTTCTACGAGCAGTACTTC.

This clonotype was seen more than once but under ten times. This chain connects TRBV5-1 to TRBJ2-3; TRBD1 agrees at 8 bases. The CDR3 extends over 15 amino acids. With 4 bases clipped from V and 5 bases from J, the junction kept 9 bases outside the gene matches. Germline V gene sequence: CDR1 SGHRS, CDR2 YFSETQ. The CDR3 loop reads CASSPNRGTGDTQYF. CDR3 DNA sequence: TGCGCCAGCAGCCCAAACAGGGGGACCGGAGATACGCAGTATTTT. The full variable domain, with the rest looked up from reference TRBV5-1 and TRBJ2-3, is KAGVTQTPRYLIKTRGQQVTLSCSPISGHRSVSWYQQTPGQGLQFLFEYFSETQRNKGNFPGRFSGRQFSNSRSEMNVSTLELGDSALYLCASSPNRGTGDTQYFGPGTRLTVL.

This clonotype occurred a few times. V is TRBV6-6 and J is TRBJ2-2; possibly TRBD1 or TRBD2 for D (5 bases each). Germline V gene data show CDR1 as MNHNY and CDR2 as SVGAGI (reference sequence). This CDR3 contains 15 residues. The V and J ends lost 10 bases and 4 bases respectively, with 19 bases between them. In nucleotides, the CDR3 is TGTGCCACTGCTCGCGGGCAGGGTGGCACCGGGGAGCTGTTTTTT. Translation gives CATARGQGGTGELFF.

J is TRBJ2-3 and V is TRBV6-1, with 8 bases matching TRBD1. This CDR3 comprises 16 residues. The ends lost 0 bases at V and 4 bases at J; junction bases unmatched: 6. Germline CDR1 MNHNS, CDR2 SASEGT. CDR3 sequence: CASSEAGPGGADTQYF. CDR3 coding DNA: TGTGCCAGCAGTGAAGCGGGGCCAGGGGGCGCAGATACGCAGTATTTT.